This T cell receptor beta chain came from a study of blood T cell repertoires in COVID-19. Cohorts were based on clinical histories the participants reported. Recovered status in Cohort 3 required two negative PCRs, clearance, or symptom resolution. Trimming shortened V by 10 bases and J by 7 bases, and 19 bases separated the two germline ends. The CDR3 contains 13 residues. Sequencing was performed with immunoSEQ multiplex PCR; in TCRdb, only in-frame clones are kept and a portion is missing. This sample yields approximately 450,000 clones, of which approximately 90% are seen a single time; around 1.1% belongs to the top ten.

Sequencing used PBMCs or T cells enriched from blood (not recorded which). The TCR sequence derives from a man aged 25 to 40 who had recovered from COVID-19. V and J are TRBV12-3 or TRBV12-4 and TRBJ1-2; tentatively, D is TRBD1 (6 bases). The CDR3 region has the DNA TGTGCCATCATACGGGGGGGGCTTTCTGGCTACACCTTC. Its translation: CAIIRGGLSGYTF.